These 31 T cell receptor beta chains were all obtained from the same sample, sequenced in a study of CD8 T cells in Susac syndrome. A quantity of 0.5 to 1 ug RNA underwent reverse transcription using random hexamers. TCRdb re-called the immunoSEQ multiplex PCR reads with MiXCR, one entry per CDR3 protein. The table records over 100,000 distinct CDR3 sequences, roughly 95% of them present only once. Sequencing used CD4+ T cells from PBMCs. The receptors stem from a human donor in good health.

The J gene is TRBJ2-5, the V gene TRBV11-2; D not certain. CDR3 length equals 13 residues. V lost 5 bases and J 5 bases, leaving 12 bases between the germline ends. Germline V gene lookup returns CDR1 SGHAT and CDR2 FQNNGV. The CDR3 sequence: CASSIGRWETQYF. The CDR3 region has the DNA TGTGCCAGCAGCATAGGACGGTGGGAGACCCAGTACTTC. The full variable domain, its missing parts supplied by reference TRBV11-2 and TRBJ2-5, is EAGVAQSPRYKIIEKRQSVAFWCNPISGHATLYWYQQILGQGPKLLIQFQNNGVVDDSQLPKDRFSAERLKGVDSTLKIQPAKLEDSAVYLCASSIGRWETQYFGPGTRLLVL.

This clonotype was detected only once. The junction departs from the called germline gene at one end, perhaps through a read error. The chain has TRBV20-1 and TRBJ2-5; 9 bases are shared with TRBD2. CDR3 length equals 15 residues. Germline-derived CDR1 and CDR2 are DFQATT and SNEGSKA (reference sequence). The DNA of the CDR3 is TGCAGTACTAGACTCAGCGGGAGGTACCAAGAGACCCAGTACTTC. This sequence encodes CSTRLSGRYQETQYF.

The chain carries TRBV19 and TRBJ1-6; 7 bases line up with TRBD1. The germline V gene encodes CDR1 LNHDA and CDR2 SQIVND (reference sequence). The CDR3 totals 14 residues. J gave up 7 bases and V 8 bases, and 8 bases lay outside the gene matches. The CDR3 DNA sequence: TGTGCCAGTGGCGGACAGGTTGGAAATTCACCCCTCCACTTT. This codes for CASGGQVGNSPLHF. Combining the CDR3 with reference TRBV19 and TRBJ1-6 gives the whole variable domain DGGITQSPKYLFRKEGQNVTLSCEQNLNHDAMYWYRQDPGQGLRLIYYSQIVNDFQKGDIAEGYSVSREKKESFPLTVTSAQKNPTAFYLCASGGQVGNSPLHFGNGTRLTVT.

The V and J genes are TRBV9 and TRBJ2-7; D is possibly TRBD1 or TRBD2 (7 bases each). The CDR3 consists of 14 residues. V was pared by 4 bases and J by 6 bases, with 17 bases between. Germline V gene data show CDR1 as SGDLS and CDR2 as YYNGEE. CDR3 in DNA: TGTGCCAGCAGCCGCCTGGGAGGGGGCGGCGAGCAGTACTTC. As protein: CASSRLGGGGEQYF.

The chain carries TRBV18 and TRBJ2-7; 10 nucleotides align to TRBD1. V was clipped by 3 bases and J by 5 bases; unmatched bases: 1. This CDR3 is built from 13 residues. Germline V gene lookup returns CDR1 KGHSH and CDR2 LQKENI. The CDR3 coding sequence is TGTGCCAGCTCACCTGGGACAGGGGACGAGCAGTACTTC. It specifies CASSPGTGDEQYF.

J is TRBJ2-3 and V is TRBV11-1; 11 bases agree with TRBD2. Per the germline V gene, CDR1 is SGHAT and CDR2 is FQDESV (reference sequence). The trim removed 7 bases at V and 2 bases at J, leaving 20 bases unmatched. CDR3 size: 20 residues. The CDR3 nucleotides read TGTGCCAGCAACTATTACGTGACTAGCGGGAACAGCCTATCCACAGATACGCAGTATTTT. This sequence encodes CASNYYVTSGNSLSTDTQYF.

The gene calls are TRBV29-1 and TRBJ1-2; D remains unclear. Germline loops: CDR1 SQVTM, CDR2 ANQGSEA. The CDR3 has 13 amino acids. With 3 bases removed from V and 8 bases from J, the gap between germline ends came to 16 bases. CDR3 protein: CSVESQPSGGYTF. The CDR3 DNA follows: TGCAGCGTTGAGAGTCAGCCATCTGGCGGCTACACCTTC.

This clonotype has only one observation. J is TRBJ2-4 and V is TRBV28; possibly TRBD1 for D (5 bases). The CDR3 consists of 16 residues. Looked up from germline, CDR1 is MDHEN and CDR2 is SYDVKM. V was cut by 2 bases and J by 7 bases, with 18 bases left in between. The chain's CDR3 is CASSLPLRQPNNIQYF. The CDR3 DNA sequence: TGTGCCAGCAGTTTACCACTCCGACAGCCTAACAACATTCAGTACTTC.

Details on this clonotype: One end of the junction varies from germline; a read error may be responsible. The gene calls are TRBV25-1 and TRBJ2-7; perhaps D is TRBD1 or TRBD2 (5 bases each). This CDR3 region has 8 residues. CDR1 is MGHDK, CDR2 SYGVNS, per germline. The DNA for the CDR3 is TGTGCCAGGGGGACCGGACCGTTC. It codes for CARGTGPF.

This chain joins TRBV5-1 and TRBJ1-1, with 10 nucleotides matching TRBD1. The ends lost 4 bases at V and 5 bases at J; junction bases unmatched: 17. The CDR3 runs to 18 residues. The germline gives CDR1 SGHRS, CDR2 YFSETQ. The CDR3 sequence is CASSARPGQGQRNTEAFF. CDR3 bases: TGCGCCAGCAGCGCACGGCCGGGACAGGGGCAAAGGAATACTGAAGCTTTCTTT.

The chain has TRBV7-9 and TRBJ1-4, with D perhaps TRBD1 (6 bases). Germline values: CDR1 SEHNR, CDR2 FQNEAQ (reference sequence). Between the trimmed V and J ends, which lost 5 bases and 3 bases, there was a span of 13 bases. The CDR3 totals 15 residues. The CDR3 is CASSRGGTSNEKLFF. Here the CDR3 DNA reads TGTGCCAGCAGCCGAGGGGGGACATCTAATGAAAAACTGTTTTTT.

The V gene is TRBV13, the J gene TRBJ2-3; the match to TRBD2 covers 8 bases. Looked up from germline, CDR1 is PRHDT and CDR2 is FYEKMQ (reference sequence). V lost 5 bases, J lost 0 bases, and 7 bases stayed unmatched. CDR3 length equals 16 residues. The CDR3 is CASSPPGGRSTDTQYF. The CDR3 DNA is TGTGCCAGCAGCCCCCCCGGCGGGAGGAGCACAGATACGCAGTATTTT.

The CDR3 sequence is CAWSVEVISGANVLTF. The DNA of the CDR3 is TGTGCCTGGAGTGTCGAAGTGATCTCTGGGGCCAACGTCCTGACTTTC. The genes are TRBV30 and TRBJ2-6, with D hard to call. This CDR3 has 16 amino acids. Trimming took off 0 bases at V and 0 bases at J, with 9 bases between the two ends. The germline gives CDR1 GTSNPN, CDR2 SVGIG (reference sequence).

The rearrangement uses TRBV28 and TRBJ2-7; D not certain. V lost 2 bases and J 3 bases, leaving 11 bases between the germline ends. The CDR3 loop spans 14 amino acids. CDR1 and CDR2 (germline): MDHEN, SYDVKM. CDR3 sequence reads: CASSLGLGYYEQYF. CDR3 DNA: TGTGCCAGCAGTTTAGGTCTAGGTTACTACGAGCAGTACTTC.

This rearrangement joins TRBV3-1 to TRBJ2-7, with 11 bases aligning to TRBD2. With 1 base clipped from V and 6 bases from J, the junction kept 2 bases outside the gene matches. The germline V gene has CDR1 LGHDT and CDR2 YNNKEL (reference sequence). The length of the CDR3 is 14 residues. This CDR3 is CASSQGTSGGEQYF. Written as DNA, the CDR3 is TGTGCCAGCAGCCAAGGCACTAGCGGGGGCGAGCAGTACTTC.

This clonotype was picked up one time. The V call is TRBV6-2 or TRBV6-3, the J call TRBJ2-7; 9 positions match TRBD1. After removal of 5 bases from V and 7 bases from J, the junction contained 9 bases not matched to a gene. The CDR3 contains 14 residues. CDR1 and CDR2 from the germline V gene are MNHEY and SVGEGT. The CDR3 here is CASSEPQGAQEQYF. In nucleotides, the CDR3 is TGTGCCAGCAGTGAACCACAGGGGGCCCAGGAGCAGTACTTC.

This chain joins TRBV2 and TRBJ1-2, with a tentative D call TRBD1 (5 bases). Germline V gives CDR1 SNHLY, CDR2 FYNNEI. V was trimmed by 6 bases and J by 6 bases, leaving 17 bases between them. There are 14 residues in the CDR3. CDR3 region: CASRRGGIGHGYTF. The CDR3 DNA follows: TGTGCCAGCAGGCGTGGGGGTATAGGGCATGGCTACACCTTC.

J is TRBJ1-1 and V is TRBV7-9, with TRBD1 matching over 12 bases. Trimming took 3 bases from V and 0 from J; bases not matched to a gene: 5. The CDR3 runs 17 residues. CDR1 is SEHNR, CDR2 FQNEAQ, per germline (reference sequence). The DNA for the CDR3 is TGTGCCAGCAGCTTTCCCCGGGACAGGGGGCTGAACACTGAAGCTTTCTTT. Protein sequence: CASSFPRDRGLNTEAFF.

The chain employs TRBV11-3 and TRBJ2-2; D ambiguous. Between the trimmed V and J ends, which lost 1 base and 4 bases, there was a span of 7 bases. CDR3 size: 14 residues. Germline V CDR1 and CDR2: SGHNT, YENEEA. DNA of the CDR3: TGTGCCAGCAGCTTAGCCCGCAGCACCGGGGAGCTGTTTTTT. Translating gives CASSLARSTGELFF. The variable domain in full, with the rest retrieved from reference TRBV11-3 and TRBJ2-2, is EAGVVQSPRYKIIEKKQPVAFWCNPISGHNTLYWYLQNLGQGPELLIRYENEEAVDDSQLPKDRFSAERLKGVDSTLKIQPAELGDSAVYLCASSLARSTGELFFGEGSRLTVL.

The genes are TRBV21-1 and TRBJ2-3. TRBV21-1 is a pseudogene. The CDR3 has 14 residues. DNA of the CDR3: TGTGCCAGCACCCGTAGATATAGCACAGATACGCAGTATTTT. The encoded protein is CASTRRYSTDTQYF.

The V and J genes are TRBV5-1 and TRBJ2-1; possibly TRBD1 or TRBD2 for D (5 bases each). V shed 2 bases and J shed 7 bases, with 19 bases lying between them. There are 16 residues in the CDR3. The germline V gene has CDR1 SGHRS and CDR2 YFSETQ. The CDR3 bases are TGCGCCAGCAGCTTAGCGTCCGGGACCCCTGGGAATGAGCAGTTCTTC. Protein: CASSLASGTPGNEQFF.

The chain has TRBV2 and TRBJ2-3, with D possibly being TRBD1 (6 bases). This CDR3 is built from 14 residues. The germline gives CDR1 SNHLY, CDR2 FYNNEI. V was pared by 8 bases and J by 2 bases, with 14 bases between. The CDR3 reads CASGRDIPTDTQYF. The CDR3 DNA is TGTGCCAGCGGACGGGACATCCCCACAGATACGCAGTATTTT.

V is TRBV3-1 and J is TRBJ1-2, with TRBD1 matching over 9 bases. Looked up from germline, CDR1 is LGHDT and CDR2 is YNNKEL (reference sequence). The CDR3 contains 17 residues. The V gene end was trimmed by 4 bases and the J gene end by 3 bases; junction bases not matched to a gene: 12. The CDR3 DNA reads TGTGCCAGCAGCCTTAATGGGGGGACAGGGTACTACTATGGCTACACCTTC. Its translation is CASSLNGGTGYYYGYTF.

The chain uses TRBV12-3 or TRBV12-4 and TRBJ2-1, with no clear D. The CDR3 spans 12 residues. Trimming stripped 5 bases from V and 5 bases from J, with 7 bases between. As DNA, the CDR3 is TGTGCCAGCAGTGCTACAAACAATGAGCAGTTCTTC. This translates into CASSATNNEQFF.

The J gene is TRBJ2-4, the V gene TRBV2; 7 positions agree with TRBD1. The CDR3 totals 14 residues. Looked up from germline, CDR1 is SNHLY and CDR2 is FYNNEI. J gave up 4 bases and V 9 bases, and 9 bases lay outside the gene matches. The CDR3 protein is CARRDSFVKNIQYF. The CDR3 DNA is TGTGCCAGAAGGGACAGCTTTGTAAAAAACATTCAGTACTTC. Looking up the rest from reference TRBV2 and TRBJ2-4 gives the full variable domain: EPEVTQTPSHQVTQMGQEVILRCVPISNHLYFYWYRQILGQKVEFLVSFYNNEISEKSEIFDDQFSVERPDGSNFTLKIRSTKLEDSAMYFCARRDSFVKNIQYFGAGTRLSVL.

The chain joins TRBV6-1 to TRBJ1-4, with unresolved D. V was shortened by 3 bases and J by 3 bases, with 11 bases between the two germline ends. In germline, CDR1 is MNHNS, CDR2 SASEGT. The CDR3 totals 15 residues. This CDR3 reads CASSEIRLSNEKLFF. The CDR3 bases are TGTGCCAGCAGTGAGATTCGGTTGTCTAATGAAAAACTGTTTTTT.

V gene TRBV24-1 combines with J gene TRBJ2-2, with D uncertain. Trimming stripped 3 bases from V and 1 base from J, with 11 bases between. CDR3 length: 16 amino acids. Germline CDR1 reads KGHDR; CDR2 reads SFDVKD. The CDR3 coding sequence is TGTGCCACCAGTGATCTACCTTCGAGGAACACCGGGGAGCTGTTTTTT. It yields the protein CATSDLPSRNTGELFF.

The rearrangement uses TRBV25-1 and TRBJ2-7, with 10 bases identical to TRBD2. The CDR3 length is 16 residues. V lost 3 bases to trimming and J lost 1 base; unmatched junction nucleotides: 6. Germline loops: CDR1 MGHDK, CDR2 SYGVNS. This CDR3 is CASSDQPGLASYEQYF. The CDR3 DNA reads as TGTGCCAGCAGTGACCAGCCGGGACTAGCGTCCTACGAGCAGTACTTC.

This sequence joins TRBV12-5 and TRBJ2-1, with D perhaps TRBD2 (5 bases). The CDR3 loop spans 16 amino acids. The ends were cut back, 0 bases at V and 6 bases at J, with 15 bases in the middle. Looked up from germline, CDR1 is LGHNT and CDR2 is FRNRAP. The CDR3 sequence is CASGLVLGSTGNEQFF. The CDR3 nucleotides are TGTGCTAGTGGTTTGGTACTAGGATCCACGGGCAATGAGCAGTTCTTC.

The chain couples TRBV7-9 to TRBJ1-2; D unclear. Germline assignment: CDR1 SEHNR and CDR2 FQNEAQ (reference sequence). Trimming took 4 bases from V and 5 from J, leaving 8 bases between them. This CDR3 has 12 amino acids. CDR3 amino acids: CASSSRGYGYTF. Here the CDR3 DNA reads TGTGCCAGCAGCTCCCGAGGGTATGGCTACACCTTC. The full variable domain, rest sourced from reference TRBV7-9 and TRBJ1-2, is DTGVSQNPRHKITKRGQNVTFRCDPISEHNRLYWYRQTLGQGPEFLTYFQNEAQLEKSRLLSDRFSAERPKGSFSTLEIQRTEQGDSAMYLCASSSRGYGYTFGSGTRLTVV.

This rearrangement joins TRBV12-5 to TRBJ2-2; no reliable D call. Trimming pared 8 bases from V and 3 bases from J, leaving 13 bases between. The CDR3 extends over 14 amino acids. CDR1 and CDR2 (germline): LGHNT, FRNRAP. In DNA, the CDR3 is TGTGCTAGTCATCGAGACGGAGACACCGGGGAGCTGTTTTTT. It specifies CASHRDGDTGELFF. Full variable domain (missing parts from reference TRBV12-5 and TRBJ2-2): DARVTQTPRHKVTEMGQEVTMRCQPILGHNTVFWYRQTMMQGLELLAYFRNRAPLDDSGMPKDRFSAEMPDATLATLKIQPSEPRDSAVYFCASHRDGDTGELFFGEGSRLTVL.